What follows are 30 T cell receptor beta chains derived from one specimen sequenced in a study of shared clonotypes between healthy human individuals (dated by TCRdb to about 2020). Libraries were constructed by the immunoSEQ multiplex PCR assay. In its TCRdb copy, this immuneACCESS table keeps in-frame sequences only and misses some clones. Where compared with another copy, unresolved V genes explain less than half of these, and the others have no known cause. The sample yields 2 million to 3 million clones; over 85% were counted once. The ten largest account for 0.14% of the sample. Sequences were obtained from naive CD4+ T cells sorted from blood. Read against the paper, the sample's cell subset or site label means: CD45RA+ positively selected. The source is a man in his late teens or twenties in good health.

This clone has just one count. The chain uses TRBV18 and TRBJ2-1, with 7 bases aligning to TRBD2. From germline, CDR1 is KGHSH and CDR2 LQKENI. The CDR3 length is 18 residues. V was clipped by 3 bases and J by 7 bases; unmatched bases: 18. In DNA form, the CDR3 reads TGTGCCAGCTCACCCACAGTATGGGCGGGAGTAAATGGAAATGAGCAGTTCTTC. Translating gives CASSPTVWAGVNGNEQFF.

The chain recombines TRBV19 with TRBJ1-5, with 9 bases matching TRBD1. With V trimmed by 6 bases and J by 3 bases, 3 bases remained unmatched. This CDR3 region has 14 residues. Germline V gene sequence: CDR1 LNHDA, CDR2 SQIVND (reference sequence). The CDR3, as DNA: TGTGCCAGTAGGGGACAGGGCAACAATCAGCCCCAGCATTTT. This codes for CASRGQGNNQPQHF. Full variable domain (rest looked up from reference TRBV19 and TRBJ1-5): DGGITQSPKYLFRKEGQNVTLSCEQNLNHDAMYWYRQDPGQGLRLIYYSQIVNDFQKGDIAEGYSVSREKKESFPLTVTSAQKNPTAFYLCASRGQGNNQPQHFGDGTRLSIL.

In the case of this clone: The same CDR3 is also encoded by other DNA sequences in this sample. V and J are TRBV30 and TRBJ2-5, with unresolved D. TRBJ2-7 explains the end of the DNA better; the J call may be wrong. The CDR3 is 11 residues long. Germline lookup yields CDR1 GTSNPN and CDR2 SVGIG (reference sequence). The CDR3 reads CAWSGTYEQYF. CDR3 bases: TGTGCCTGGAGTGGGACCTACGAGCAGTACTTC.

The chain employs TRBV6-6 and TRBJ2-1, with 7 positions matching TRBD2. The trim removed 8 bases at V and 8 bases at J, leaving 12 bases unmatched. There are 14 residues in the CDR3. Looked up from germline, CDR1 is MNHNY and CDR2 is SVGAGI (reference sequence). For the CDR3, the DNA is TGTGCCAGCGCGAGCGTGGCGGGAGTTTATGAGCAGTTCTTC. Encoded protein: CASASVAGVYEQFF.

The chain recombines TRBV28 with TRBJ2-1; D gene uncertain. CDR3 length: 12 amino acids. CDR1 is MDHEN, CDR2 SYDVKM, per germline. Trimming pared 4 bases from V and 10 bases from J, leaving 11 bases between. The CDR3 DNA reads TGTGCCAGCAGTTCACTATTAGAGGAGCAGTTCTTC. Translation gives CASSSLLEEQFF. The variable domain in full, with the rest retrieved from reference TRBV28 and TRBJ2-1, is DVKVTQSSRYLVKRTGEKVFLECVQDMDHENMFWYRQDPGLGLRLIYFSYDVKMKEKGDIPEGYSVSREKKERFSLILESASTNQTSMYLCASSSLLEEQFFGPGTRLTVL.

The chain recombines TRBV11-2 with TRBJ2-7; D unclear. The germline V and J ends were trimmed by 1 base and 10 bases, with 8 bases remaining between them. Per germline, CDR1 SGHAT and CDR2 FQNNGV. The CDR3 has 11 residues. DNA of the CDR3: TGTGCCAGCAGCTTAGGGAATCTTCAGTACTTC. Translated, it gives CASSLGNLQYF.

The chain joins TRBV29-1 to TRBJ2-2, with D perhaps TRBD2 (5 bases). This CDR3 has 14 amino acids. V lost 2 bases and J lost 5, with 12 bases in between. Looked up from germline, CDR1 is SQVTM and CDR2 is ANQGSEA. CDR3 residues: CSVETHRGTGELFF. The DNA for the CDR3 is TGCAGCGTTGAAACCCATCGGGGAACCGGGGAGCTGTTTTTT.

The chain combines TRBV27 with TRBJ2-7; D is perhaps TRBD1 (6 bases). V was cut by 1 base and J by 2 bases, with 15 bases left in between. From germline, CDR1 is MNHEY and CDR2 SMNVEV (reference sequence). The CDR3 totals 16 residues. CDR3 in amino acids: CASSLFLTGPPYEQYF. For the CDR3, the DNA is TGTGCCAGCAGTTTATTCCTGACAGGACCCCCCTACGAGCAGTACTTC.

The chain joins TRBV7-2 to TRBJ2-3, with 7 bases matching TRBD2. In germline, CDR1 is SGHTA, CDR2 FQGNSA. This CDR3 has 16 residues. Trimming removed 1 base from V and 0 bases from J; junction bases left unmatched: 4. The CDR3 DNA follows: TGTGCCAGCAGCTTAGTAGCGGGCACTAGCACAGATACGCAGTATTTT. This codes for CASSLVAGTSTDTQYF.

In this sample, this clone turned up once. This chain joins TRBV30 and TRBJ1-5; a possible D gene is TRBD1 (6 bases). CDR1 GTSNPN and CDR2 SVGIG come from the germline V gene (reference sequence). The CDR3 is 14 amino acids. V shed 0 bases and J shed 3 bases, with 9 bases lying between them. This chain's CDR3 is CAWSVRTANQPQHF. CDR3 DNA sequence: TGTGCCTGGAGTGTACGGACAGCCAATCAGCCCCAGCATTTT.

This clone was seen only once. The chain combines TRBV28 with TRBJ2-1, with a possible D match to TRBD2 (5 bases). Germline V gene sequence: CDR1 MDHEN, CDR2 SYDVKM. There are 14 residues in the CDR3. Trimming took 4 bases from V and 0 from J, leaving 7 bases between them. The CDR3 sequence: CASSSGSSYNEQFF. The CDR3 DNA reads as TGTGCCAGCAGTTCGGGGAGCTCCTACAATGAGCAGTTCTTC.

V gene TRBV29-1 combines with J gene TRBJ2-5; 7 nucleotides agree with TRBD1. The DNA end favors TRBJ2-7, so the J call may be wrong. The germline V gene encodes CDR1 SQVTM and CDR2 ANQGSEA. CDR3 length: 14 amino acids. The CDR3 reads CSVAPGTASYEQYF. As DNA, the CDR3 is TGCAGCGTTGCCCCCGGGACAGCTTCCTACGAGCAGTACTTC.

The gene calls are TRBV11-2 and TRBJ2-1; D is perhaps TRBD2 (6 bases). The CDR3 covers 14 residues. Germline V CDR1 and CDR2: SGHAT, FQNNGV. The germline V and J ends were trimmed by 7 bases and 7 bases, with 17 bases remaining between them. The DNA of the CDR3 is TGTGCCAGCAAATGGGAGGTGGCGGAGAATGAGCAGTTCTTC. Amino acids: CASKWEVAENEQFF.

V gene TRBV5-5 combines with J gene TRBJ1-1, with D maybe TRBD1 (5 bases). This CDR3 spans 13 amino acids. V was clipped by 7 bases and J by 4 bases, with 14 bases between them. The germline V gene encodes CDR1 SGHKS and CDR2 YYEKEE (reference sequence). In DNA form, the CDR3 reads TGTGCCAGCCGCTATTTTGGGGGCACTGAAGCTTTCTTT. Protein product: CASRYFGGTEAFF.

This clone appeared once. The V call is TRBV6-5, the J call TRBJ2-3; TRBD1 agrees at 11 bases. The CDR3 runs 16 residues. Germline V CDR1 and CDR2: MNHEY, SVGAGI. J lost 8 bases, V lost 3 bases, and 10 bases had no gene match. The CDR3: CASSYDRTGGLGTQYF. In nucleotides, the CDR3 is TGTGCCAGCAGTTATGATCGGACAGGGGGCTTAGGTACGCAGTATTTT.

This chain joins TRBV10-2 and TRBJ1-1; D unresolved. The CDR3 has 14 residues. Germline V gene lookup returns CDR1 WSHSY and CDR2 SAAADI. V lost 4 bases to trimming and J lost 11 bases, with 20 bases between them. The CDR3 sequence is CASSAEVKTRGAFF. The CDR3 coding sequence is TGCGCCAGCAGTGCGGAAGTGAAGACCCGAGGGGCTTTCTTT.

The DNA for the CDR3 is TGTGCCAGCTCAAACAGGGATGAAGGCTCACCCCTCCACTTT. Translation gives CASSNRDEGSPLHF. The gene calls are TRBV18 and TRBJ1-6; D possibly corresponds to TRBD1 (6 bases). Trimming took off 5 bases at V and 10 bases at J, with 15 bases between the two ends. CDR3 size: 14 residues. Germline CDR1 and CDR2: KGHSH and LQKENI.

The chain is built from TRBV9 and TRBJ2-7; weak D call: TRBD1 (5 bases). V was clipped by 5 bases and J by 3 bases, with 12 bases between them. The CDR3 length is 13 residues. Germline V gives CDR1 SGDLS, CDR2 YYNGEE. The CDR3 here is CASRGSQGYEQYF. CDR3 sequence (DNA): TGTGCCAGCAGGGGGTCTCAGGGCTACGAGCAGTACTTC.

This CDR3 is CASSQGRQGNEKLFF. The CDR3 DNA reads TGCGCCAGCAGCCAAGGTCGACAGGGGAATGAAAAACTGTTTTTT. This rearrangement joins TRBV4-3 to TRBJ1-4; 8 bases line up with TRBD1. V gave up 1 base and J gave up 5 bases; unmatched junction bases: 3. Germline V gene data show CDR1 as LGHNA and CDR2 as YSLEER. The CDR3 length is 15 residues.

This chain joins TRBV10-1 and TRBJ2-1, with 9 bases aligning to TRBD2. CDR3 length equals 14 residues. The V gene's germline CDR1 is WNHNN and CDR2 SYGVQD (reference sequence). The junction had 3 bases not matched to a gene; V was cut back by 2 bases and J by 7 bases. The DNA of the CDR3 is TGCGCCAGCAGTGAGAGCGGGAGGACTAATGAGCAGTTCTTC. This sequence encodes CASSESGRTNEQFF.

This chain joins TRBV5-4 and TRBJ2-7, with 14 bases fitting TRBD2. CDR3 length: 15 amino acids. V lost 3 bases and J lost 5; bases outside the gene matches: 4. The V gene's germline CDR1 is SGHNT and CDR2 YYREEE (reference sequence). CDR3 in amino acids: CASSSQTSGRDEQYF. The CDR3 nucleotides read TGTGCCAGCAGCTCCCAGACTAGCGGGAGGGACGAGCAGTACTTC. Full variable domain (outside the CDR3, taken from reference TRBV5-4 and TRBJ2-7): ETGVTQSPTHLIKTRGQQVTLRCSSQSGHNTVSWYQQALGQGPQFIFQYYREEENGRGNFPPRFSGLQFPNYSSELNVNALELDDSALYLCASSSQTSGRDEQYFGPGTRLTVT.

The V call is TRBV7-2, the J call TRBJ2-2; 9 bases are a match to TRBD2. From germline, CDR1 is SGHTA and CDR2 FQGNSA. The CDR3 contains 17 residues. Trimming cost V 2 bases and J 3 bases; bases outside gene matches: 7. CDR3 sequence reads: CASSLFSGSNHTGELFF. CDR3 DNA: TGTGCCAGCAGCTTATTTAGCGGGAGCAATCACACCGGGGAGCTGTTTTTT. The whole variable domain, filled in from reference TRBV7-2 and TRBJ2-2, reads GAGVSQSPSNKVTEKGKDVELRCDPISGHTALYWYRQSLGQGLEFLIYFQGNSAPDKSGLPSDRFSAERTGGSVSTLTIQRTQQEDSAVYLCASSLFSGSNHTGELFFGEGSRLTVL.

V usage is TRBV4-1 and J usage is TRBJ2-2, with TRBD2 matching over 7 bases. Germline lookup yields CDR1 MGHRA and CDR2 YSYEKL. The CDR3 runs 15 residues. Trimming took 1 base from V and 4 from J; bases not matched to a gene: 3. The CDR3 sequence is CASSQVGGVTGELFF. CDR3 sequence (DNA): TGCGCCAGCAGCCAAGTTGGGGGGGTCACCGGGGAGCTGTTTTTT.

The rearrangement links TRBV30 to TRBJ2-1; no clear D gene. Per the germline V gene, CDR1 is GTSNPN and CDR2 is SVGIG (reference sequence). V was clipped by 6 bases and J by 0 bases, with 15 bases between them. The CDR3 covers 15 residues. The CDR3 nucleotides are TGTGCCTGCAAGGTCCAGAGCTTCTCCTACAATGAGCAGTTCTTC. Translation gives CACKVQSFSYNEQFF.

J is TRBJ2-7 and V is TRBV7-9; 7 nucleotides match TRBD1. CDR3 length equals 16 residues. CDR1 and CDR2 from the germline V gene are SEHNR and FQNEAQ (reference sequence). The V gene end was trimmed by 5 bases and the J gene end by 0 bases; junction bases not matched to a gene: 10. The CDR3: CASSDRELGVSYEQYF. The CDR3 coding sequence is TGTGCCAGCAGCGACAGGGAACTGGGCGTCTCCTACGAGCAGTACTTC.

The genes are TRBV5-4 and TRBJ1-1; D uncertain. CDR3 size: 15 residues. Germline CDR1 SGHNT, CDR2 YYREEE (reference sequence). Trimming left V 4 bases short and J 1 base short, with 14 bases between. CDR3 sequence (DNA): TGTGCCAGCAGCCCACAATGGGAAAGGAACACTGAAGCTTTCTTT. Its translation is CASSPQWERNTEAFF.

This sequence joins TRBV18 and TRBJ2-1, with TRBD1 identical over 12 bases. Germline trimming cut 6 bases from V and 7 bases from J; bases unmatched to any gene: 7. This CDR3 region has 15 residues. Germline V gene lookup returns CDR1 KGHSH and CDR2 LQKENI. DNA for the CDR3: TGTGCCAGCTCCCAAGGGACAGGGGGCCTAAATGAGCAGTTCTTC. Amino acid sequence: CASSQGTGGLNEQFF.

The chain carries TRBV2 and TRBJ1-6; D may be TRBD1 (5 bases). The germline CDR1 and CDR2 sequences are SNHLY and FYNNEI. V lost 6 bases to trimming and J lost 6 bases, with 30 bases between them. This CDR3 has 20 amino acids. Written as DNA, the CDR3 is TGTGCCAGCAGCCTAGAGCTAGCAGGGCCGCTTCGGGGGGTTAATTCACCCCTCCACTTT. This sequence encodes CASSLELAGPLRGVNSPLHF.

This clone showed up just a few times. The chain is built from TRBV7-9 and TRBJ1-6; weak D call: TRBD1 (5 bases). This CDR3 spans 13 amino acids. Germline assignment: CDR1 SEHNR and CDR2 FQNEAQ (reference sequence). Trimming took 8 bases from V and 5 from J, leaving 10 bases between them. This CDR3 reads CASAGHDNSPLHF. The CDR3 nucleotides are TGTGCCAGCGCCGGACACGATAATTCACCCCTCCACTTT.

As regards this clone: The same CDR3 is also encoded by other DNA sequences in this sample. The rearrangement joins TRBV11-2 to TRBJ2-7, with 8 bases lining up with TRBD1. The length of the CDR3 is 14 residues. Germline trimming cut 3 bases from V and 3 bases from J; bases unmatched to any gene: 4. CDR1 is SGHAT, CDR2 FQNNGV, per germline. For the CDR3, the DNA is TGTGCCAGCAGCTTGGGGACAGGTATCTACGAGCAGTACTTC. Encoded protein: CASSLGTGIYEQYF.